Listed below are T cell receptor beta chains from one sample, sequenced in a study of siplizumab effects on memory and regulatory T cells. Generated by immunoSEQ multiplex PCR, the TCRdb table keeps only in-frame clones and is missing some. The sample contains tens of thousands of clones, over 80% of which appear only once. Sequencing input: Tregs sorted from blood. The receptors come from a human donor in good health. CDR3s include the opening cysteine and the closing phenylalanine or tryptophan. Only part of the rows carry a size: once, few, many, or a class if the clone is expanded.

cdr3_aa: CASSPTGGVYGYTF
j_call: TRBJ1-2
clone_size: -
cdr3_length: 14
v_call: TRBV19

cdr3_aa: CASSLEGLAGGRGQFF
j_call: TRBJ2-1
clone_size: -
cdr3_length: 16
v_call: TRBV5-1

cdr3_aa: CASSSQGQGQGEAFF
j_call: TRBJ1-1
clone_size: once
cdr3_length: 15
v_call: TRBV7-2

cdr3_aa: CASSLGGLAGVSYEQYF
j_call: TRBJ2-7
clone_size: -
cdr3_length: 17
v_call: TRBV5-1

cdr3_aa: CASSVGDTIYGYTF
j_call: TRBJ1-2
clone_size: -
cdr3_length: 14
v_call: TRBV5-1

cdr3_aa: CAWSPFVTQNIQYF
j_call: TRBJ2-4
clone_size: -
cdr3_length: 14
v_call: TRBV30

cdr3_aa: CASSYVTGGNQPQHF
j_call: TRBJ1-5
clone_size: -
cdr3_length: 15
v_call: TRBV6-6

cdr3_aa: CASSFTGLETQYF
j_call: TRBJ2-5
clone_size: once
cdr3_length: 13
v_call: TRBV5-5

cdr3_aa: CASSPRGGTASNEQFF
j_call: TRBJ2-1
clone_size: -
cdr3_length: 16
v_call: TRBV9

cdr3_aa: CSVGGGRTEAFF
j_call: TRBJ1-1
clone_size: -
cdr3_length: 12
v_call: TRBV29-1

cdr3_aa: CASTPRGQGTRYTF
j_call: TRBJ1-2
clone_size: -
cdr3_length: 14
v_call: TRBV6-5

cdr3_aa: CAISNPGVSYNEQFF
j_call: TRBJ2-1
clone_size: -
cdr3_length: 15
v_call: TRBV10-3

cdr3_aa: CASSLRRRVESSYEQYF
j_call: TRBJ2-7
clone_size: -
cdr3_length: 17
v_call: TRBV7-2

cdr3_aa: CATSRDDVRQSNSPLHF
j_call: TRBJ1-6
clone_size: -
cdr3_length: 17
v_call: TRBV15

cdr3_aa: CASSPGLAGNNEQFF
j_call: TRBJ2-1
clone_size: -
cdr3_length: 15
v_call: TRBV7-2

cdr3_aa: CASSTCCRQGRLGEQYF
j_call: TRBJ2-7
clone_size: -
cdr3_length: 17
v_call: TRBV21-1

cdr3_aa: CASSLGGKVTEAFF
j_call: TRBJ1-1
clone_size: -
cdr3_length: 14
v_call: TRBV7-2

cdr3_aa: CASSKHNEQFF
j_call: TRBJ2-1
clone_size: -
cdr3_length: 11
v_call: TRBV7-2

cdr3_aa: CASSIVSGTSGNQPQHF
j_call: TRBJ1-5
clone_size: -
cdr3_length: 17
v_call: TRBV19

cdr3_aa: CASSESRSEGYTF
j_call: TRBJ1-2
clone_size: -
cdr3_length: 13
v_call: TRBV10-2

cdr3_aa: CSVDPGGTETQYF
j_call: TRBJ2-5
clone_size: -
cdr3_length: 13
v_call: TRBV29-1

cdr3_aa: CASSLGMGRGRPEAFF
j_call: TRBJ1-1
clone_size: -
cdr3_length: 16
v_call: TRBV5-6

cdr3_aa: CASRRVRSGANVLTF
j_call: TRBJ2-6
clone_size: -
cdr3_length: 15
v_call: TRBV6-5

cdr3_aa: CASSFGRGGQPQHF
j_call: TRBJ1-5
clone_size: -
cdr3_length: 14
v_call: TRBV5-4

cdr3_aa: CASSQEPGRTQYF
j_call: TRBJ2-3
clone_size: -
cdr3_length: 13
v_call: TRBV4-1

cdr3_aa: CASRENIQYF
j_call: TRBJ2-4
clone_size: -
cdr3_length: 10
v_call: TRBV6-1

cdr3_aa: CASSIARGRAYEQFF
j_call: TRBJ2-1
clone_size: -
cdr3_length: 15
v_call: TRBV19

cdr3_aa: CASREQGAREQYF
j_call: TRBJ2-7
clone_size: -
cdr3_length: 13
v_call: TRBV6-1

cdr3_aa: CASSLTGWSGNTIYF
j_call: TRBJ1-3
clone_size: -
cdr3_length: 15
v_call: TRBV28

cdr3_aa: CASSPIGTKGANVLTF
j_call: TRBJ2-6
clone_size: -
cdr3_length: 16
v_call: TRBV18

cdr3_aa: CAISETEGSYNEQFF
j_call: TRBJ2-1
clone_size: -
cdr3_length: 15
v_call: TRBV10-3

cdr3_aa: CASSHGAGDPSYNEQFF
j_call: TRBJ2-1
clone_size: -
cdr3_length: 17
v_call: TRBV14

cdr3_aa: CASSQDPRASEQYF
j_call: TRBJ2-7
clone_size: -
cdr3_length: 14
v_call: TRBV4-2

cdr3_aa: CATSRDMGALGEKLFF
j_call: TRBJ1-4
clone_size: -
cdr3_length: 16
v_call: TRBV15

cdr3_aa: CASTKGGPTYGYTF
j_call: TRBJ1-2
clone_size: -
cdr3_length: 14
v_call: TRBV6-1

cdr3_aa: CASTPGDLNTEAFF
j_call: TRBJ1-1
clone_size: few
cdr3_length: 14
v_call: TRBV2

cdr3_aa: CASSSTNEQFF
j_call: TRBJ2-1
clone_size: once
cdr3_length: 11
v_call: TRBV7-9

cdr3_aa: CATSRGGGRANEQFF
j_call: TRBJ2-1
clone_size: -
cdr3_length: 15
v_call: TRBV15

cdr3_aa: CASSPLGSYEQYF
j_call: TRBJ2-7
clone_size: -
cdr3_length: 13
v_call: TRBV18

cdr3_aa: CASSQSIRSYEQYF
j_call: TRBJ2-7
clone_size: -
cdr3_length: 14
v_call: TRBV4-3

cdr3_aa: CASSEAFEAFF
j_call: TRBJ1-1
clone_size: -
cdr3_length: 11
v_call: TRBV6-4

cdr3_aa: CASRRRSTAGGMNTEAFF
j_call: TRBJ1-1
clone_size: -
cdr3_length: 18
v_call: TRBV5-1

cdr3_aa: CASSPSGRYEQYF
j_call: TRBJ2-7
clone_size: -
cdr3_length: 13
v_call: TRBV27

cdr3_aa: CASSLVGLTYEQYF
j_call: TRBJ2-7
clone_size: once
cdr3_length: 14
v_call: TRBV5-6

cdr3_aa: CASSGLTSGSIGGELFF
j_call: TRBJ2-2
clone_size: -
cdr3_length: 17
v_call: TRBV5-1

cdr3_aa: CASSKGGAGRQGPRYEQYF
j_call: TRBJ2-7
clone_size: -
cdr3_length: 19
v_call: TRBV21-1

cdr3_aa: CAWRSGPGDIQYF
j_call: TRBJ2-4
clone_size: -
cdr3_length: 13
v_call: TRBV30

cdr3_aa: CASTQGETQYF
j_call: TRBJ2-5
clone_size: -
cdr3_length: 11
v_call: TRBV19

cdr3_aa: CASSHAWTASSYEQYF
j_call: TRBJ2-7
clone_size: -
cdr3_length: 16
v_call: TRBV7-9

cdr3_aa: CSVRQGQVNSPLHF
j_call: TRBJ1-6
clone_size: -
cdr3_length: 14
v_call: TRBV29-1

cdr3_aa: CASSESGTALKAFF
j_call: TRBJ1-1
clone_size: -
cdr3_length: 14
v_call: TRBV25-1

cdr3_aa: CASIGRGLYNANEQFF
j_call: TRBJ2-1
clone_size: -
cdr3_length: 16
v_call: TRBV28

cdr3_aa: CASSLAAGGVAGESLYF
j_call: TRBJ2-7
clone_size: -
cdr3_length: 17
v_call: TRBV5-1